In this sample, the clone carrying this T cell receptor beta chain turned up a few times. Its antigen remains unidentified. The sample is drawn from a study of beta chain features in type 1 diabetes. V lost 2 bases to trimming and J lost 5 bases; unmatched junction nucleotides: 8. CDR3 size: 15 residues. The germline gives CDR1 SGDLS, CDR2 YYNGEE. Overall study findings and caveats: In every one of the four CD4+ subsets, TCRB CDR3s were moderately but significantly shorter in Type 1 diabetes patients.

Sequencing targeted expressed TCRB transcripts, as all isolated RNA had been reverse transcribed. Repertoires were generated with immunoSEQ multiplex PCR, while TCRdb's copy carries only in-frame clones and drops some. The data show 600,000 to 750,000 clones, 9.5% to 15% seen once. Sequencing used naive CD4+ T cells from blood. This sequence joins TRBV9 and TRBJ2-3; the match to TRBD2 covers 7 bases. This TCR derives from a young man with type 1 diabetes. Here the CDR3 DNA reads TGTGCCAGCAGCGTTACCAGCGGGGCTGGAGATACGCAGTATTTT. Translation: CASSVTSGAGDTQYF. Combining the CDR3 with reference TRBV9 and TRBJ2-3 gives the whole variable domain DSGVTQTPKHLITATGQRVTLRCSPRSGDLSVYWYQQSLDQGLQFLIQYYNGEERAKGNILERFSAQQFPDLHSELNLSSLELGDSALYFCASSVTSGAGDTQYFGPGTRLTVL.